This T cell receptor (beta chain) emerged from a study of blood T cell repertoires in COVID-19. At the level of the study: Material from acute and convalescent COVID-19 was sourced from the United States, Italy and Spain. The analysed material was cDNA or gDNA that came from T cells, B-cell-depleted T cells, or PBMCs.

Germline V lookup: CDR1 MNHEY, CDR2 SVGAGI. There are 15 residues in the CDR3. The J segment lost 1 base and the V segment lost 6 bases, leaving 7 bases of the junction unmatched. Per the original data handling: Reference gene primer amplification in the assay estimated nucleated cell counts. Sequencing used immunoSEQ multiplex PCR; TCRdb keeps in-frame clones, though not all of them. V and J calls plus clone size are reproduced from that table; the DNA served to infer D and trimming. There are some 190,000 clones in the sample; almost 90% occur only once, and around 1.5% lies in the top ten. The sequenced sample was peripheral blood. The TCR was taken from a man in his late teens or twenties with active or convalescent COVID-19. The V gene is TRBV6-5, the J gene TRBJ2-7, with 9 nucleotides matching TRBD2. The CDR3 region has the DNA TGTGCCAGCAGGGTTAGCGGGGGATCTTCCTACGAGCAGTACTTC. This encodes CASRVSGGSSYEQYF.